This T cell receptor (beta chain) came from a study of blood T cell repertoires in COVID-19 (dated by TCRdb to 2020 to 2021). In the study overall: Samples covering the acute and convalescent phases of COVID-19 were provided by collaborators in the United States, Italy and Spain. Deeply sampled blood TCRbeta repertoires from subjects exposed to, actively infected with, or recovered from COVID-19 were included in the dataset. A freely available public database, intended as a resource for researchers studying the immune response to SARS-CoV-2, is where the repertoires were released. Samples were obtained from the ongoing ImmuneRACE study (first 160 participants) and from about 1,300 subjects provided by 6 global collaborators. HLA class I and class II types, where available, came from metadata supplied by the sample provider rather than from assay-based typing. Nearly every sample came with metadata listing a de-identified subject ID, COVID-19 status, age in years and sex. The material from the prospective study consisted of cDNA or gDNA derived from T cells, B-cell-depleted T cells, or PBMCs. Study-wide conclusions, independent of this receptor: The quantity of clinical and demographic metadata differed by source and by participant and was supplied without curation.

V loses 2 bases at its end and J loses 8 bases; junction bases beyond the gene matches: 11. CDR1 is given as KGHSH and CDR2 as LQKENI, both from the germline V gene. The CDR3 holds 16 amino acids from the cysteine to the phenylalanine. Here the CDR3 DNA is all that survives: 48 bases in frame from base 1. Regarding this clone: Its antigen target is currently unknown. Base qualities were left out, and no much larger clone turns up one base away.

Collaborating institutions collected whole blood in K2EDTA tubes following their own protocols. Collaborator samples were shipped for TCRbeta analysis as frozen whole blood, isolated PBMCs, or DNA extracted from either sample type. The immunoSEQ Assay, a bias-controlled multiplex PCR, was used to amplify TCRbeta CDR3 regions from genomic DNA. In the source study's methods: The number of nucleated cells in each sample was estimated from the amplification of reference gene primers within the assay. To quantify the absolute abundance of each unique TCRbeta CDR3 rearrangement, sequence reads were collapsed and filtered. For each sample, productive Simpson clonality was calculated as the square root of Simpson's diversity index across productive rearrangements. Sourced from immuneACCESS, this table was stored by TCRdb with only in-frame sequences that have V and J called. A share of the clones is absent; for the studies checked, an unresolved V gene accounts for under half, and the remainder has no known explanation. D and trimming were read from the DNA, whereas the V and J calls and clone size are those reported in that table. Within this sample are 150,000 to 200,000 clones, with about 85% of them counted one time only. The ten biggest clones cover 3% to 4% of the sample.

Recombination joined TRBV18 with TRBJ1-4; TRBD1 lines up with 7 middle nucleotides. Input material: peripheral blood. The sequence was collected from a human donor with acute or convalescent COVID-19. The donor label of this sample is uncertain. The nucleotides read TGTGCCAGCTCACCAAACCGACAGGGCTCAGGGGAAAAACTGTTTTTT. Translation gives CASSPNRQGSGEKLFF.